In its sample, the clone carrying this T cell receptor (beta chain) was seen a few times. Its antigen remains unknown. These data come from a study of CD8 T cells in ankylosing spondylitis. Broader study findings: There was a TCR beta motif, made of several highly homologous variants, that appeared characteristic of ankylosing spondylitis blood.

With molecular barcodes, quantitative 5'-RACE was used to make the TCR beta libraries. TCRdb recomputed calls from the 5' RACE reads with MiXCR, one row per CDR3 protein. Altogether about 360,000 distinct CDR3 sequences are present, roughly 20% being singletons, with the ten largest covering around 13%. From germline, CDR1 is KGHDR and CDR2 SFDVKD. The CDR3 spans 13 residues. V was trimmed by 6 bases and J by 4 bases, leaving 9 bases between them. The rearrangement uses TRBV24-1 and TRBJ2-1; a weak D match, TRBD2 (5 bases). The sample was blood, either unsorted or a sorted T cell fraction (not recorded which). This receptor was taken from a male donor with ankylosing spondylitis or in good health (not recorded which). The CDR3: CATSRGPYNEQFF. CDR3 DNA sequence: TGTGCCACCAGTCGCGGGCCTTACAATGAGCAGTTCTTC.